Listed below are T cell receptor beta chains from one sample, sequenced in a study of T cell changes during pregnancy in multiple sclerosis. Sequenced by immunoSEQ multiplex PCR; TCRdb stores in-frame clones only, minus some. The sample holds roughly 28,000 clones, about 89% seen once. The sample in question was CD4+ T cells from peripheral blood mononuclear cells, obtained in the first trimester of pregnancy. Receptors originate from a female donor in good health, enrolled as a control in a pregnancy study. Both conserved end residues are part of each CDR3. The D gene is left open where the match is weak. Not all rows give a size; the values are once, few, many and, for expanded clones, a class.

- | TRBJ2-5 | - | TRBV27 | CASSFIRGAETQYF | TGTGCCAGCAGTTTTATCCGGGGAGCGGAGACCCAGTACTTC
- | TRBJ2-1 | - | TRBV20-1 | CSAVAERGFF | TGCAGTGCCGTAGCGGAGAGGGGGTTCTTC
TRBD1 | TRBJ2-3 | - | TRBV7-6 | CASSRQGLTDTQYF | TGTGCCAGCAGTCGACAGGGTCTAACAGATACGCAGTATTTT
- | TRBJ2-3 | - | TRBV7-3 | CASSRTADTQYF | TGTGCCAGCAGCCGCACCGCGGATACGCAGTATTTT
- | TRBJ2-1 | - | TRBV4-2 | CASSQVLVPLSYNEQFF | TGTGCCAGCAGCCAAGTTCTAGTCCCCCTCTCCTACAATGAGCAGTTCTTC
- | TRBJ2-2 | once | TRBV4-1 | CASSQGRGGGTGELFF | TGCGCCAGCAGCCAAGGGAGGGGAGGGGGTACCGGGGAGCTGTTTTTT
- | TRBJ1-2 | - | TRBV2 | CASGQGGYTF | TGTGCCAGCGGGCAGGGAGGCTACACCTTC
- | TRBJ2-4 | few | TRBV6-1 | CASSVDWAKNIQYF | TGTGCCAGCAGTGTTGACTGGGCCAAAAACATTCAGTACTTC
- | TRBJ1-1 | few | TRBV6-1 | CASSELGDKGEAFF | TGTGCCAGCAGTGAATTAGGGGACAAGGGTGAAGCTTTCTTT
TRBD2 | TRBJ2-1 | - | TRBV7-2 | CASSRLSGVYNEQFF | TGTGCCAGCAGCCGCCTGAGCGGGGTCTACAATGAGCAGTTCTTC
- | TRBJ2-7 | - | TRBV14 | CASSPNGTTGRGEQYF | TGTGCCAGCAGCCCCAATGGGACGACAGGACGTGGCGAGCAGTACTTC
- | TRBJ2-3 | - | TRBV21-1 | CASSNRDSTDTQYF | TGTGCCAGCAGCAATAGGGACTCCACAGATACGCAGTATTTT
- | TRBJ2-3 | - | TRBV10-3 | CAISEPGDTQYF | TGTGCCATCAGTGAGCCGGGAGATACGCAGTATTTT
- | TRBJ1-4 | once | TRBV5-1 | CASSLGGANEKLFF | TGCGCCAGCAGCTTGGGGGGAGCTAATGAAAAACTGTTTTTT